This TCR beta chain comes out of a study of response to subunit inactivated influenza vaccine. Study-level points and caveats: Every seasonal influenza vaccination brings in few new T cells, the authors suggested.

From the RT-PCR reads, TCRdb called clonotypes with MiXCR, one entry per CDR3 protein. Seen here are approximately 680,000 distinct CDR3 sequences, 15% to 17% observed once, and the top ten hold around 10%. Looked up from germline, CDR1 is LGHNA and CDR2 is YNFKEQ. V shed 1 base and J shed 5 bases, with 11 bases lying between them. The CDR3 spans 14 residues. This clonotype was detected many times. What it recognizes is unknown. The sample here was PBMCs from blood, taken approximately 13 days after vaccination. This chain joins TRBV4-2 and TRBJ2-5, with D possibly being TRBD1 (6 bases). The receptor's source is a man between 50 and 59 years old who received an inactivated influenza vaccine. CDR3 sequence (DNA): TGTGCCAGCAGCCAAGGGCAGGGGAGTGAGACCCAGTACTTC. Protein sequence: CASSQGQGSETQYF.